This T cell receptor beta chain was captured in a study of blood T cell repertoires in COVID-19. Study in general: Italy, Spain and the United States were the sources of the convalescent and acute COVID-19 samples. T cells, B-cell-depleted T cells, or PBMCs supplied cDNA or gDNA.

Original processing methods: It was from reference gene primer amplification that nucleated cell counts were estimated. Only in-frame clones appear in the TCRdb table, and some are missing; sequencing was by immunoSEQ multiplex PCR. That table furnishes V, J and clone size, whereas the DNA furnished D and trimming. The table shows approximately 170,000 clones, with around 90% occurring only once. This CDR3 has 16 amino acids. Germline CDR1 SGDLS, CDR2 YYNGEE. Trimming took off 0 bases at V and 4 bases at J, with 13 bases between the two ends. This clone was seen only once. The rearrangement links TRBV9 to TRBJ2-2; maybe TRBD2 (5 bases). The sample taken for sequencing was peripheral blood. The sequence came from a man in his 60s with active or convalescent COVID-19. The CDR3 is CASSVVGGRGTGELFF. The CDR3 bases are TGTGCCAGCAGCGTAGTTGGCGGGCGAGGCACCGGGGAGCTGTTTTTT.